Below, 4 T cell receptor beta chains from the same sample are listed, as sequenced in a study of Ad26.COV2.S vaccination and SARS-CoV-2 variants. TCRdb keeps only in-frame clones here, not all; method: immunoSEQ multiplex PCR. The profile shows around 420,000 clones, approximately 90% of them singletons. Treatment indicated: 15 to 20 received Ad26.COV2.S at low or high dose, single or two shots; about 5 received placebo; per-sample allocation not given. Sampling was done on day 63 after the first vaccine or placebo injection. The sample here was peripheral blood, taken in a trial of Ad26.COV2.S vaccine versus placebo. The receptors originated from a person aged 18-65 years who received the Ad26.COV2.S COVID-19 vaccine or a placebo.

In its sample, this clone was seen once. This chain connects TRBV5-4 to TRBJ1-1; D ambiguous. In germline, CDR1 is SGHNT, CDR2 YYREEE (reference sequence). Between the trimmed V and J ends, which lost 2 bases and 5 bases, there was a span of 13 bases. This CDR3 is built from 14 residues. CDR3 nucleotide sequence: TGTGCCAGCAGCTTTGAACGGGAGGAAACTGAAGCTTTCTTT. It translates to CASSFEREETEAFF.

Concerning this clone: One junction end disagrees with the germline gene, perhaps due to a read error. The chain recombines TRBV27 with TRBJ2-5; a weak D match, TRBD2 (5 bases). Germline CDR1 reads MNHEY; CDR2 reads SMNVEV (reference sequence). This CDR3 is built from 10 residues. CDR3 region: CASSYGLVDF. The CDR3 nucleotides are TGTGCCAGCAGTTACGGACTCGTGGACTTC.

In this sample, this clone turned up a few times. The chain recombines TRBV7-9 with TRBJ2-1; 8 positions agree with TRBD1. The CDR3 is 15 amino acids. The germline gives CDR1 SEHNR, CDR2 FQNEAQ (reference sequence). After removal of 5 bases from V and 2 bases from J, the junction contained 5 bases not matched to a gene. The CDR3 reads CASSRGQGAYNEQFF. Here the CDR3 DNA reads TGTGCCAGCAGCCGAGGACAGGGTGCCTACAATGAGCAGTTCTTC.

The V call is TRBV13, the J call TRBJ2-2; the D is unclear. Germline-derived CDR1 and CDR2 are PRHDT and FYEKMQ (reference sequence). Deletions cut 4 bases from V and 6 bases from J, with 9 bases between. The CDR3 extends over 13 amino acids. The CDR3 is CASSSHPSGELFF. The CDR3 bases are TGTGCCAGCAGCTCCCATCCTTCCGGGGAGCTGTTTTTT.